Listed here are 5 T cell receptor beta chains from one sample, sequenced in a study of T cells in Graves' hyperthyroidism and ophthalmopathy. RNA transcripts were the template for amplifying TCR beta CDR3 regions. Using the HTBI primer set, a first-round RT-PCR was run on the TCR CDR3. MiXCR was run by TCRdb on the multiplex PCR reads, yielding one entry per CDR3 protein. The sample lists about 420,000 distinct CDR3 sequences, approximately 14% occurring once. Material: blood. These receptors originate from a woman between 18 and 29 years old with Graves' hyperthyroidism.

This clonotype showed up just once. This chain joins TRBV13 and TRBJ2-3; TRBD1 aligns across 10 bases. Germline values: CDR1 PRHDT, CDR2 FYEKMQ (reference sequence). V lost 5 bases, J lost 5 bases, and 13 bases stayed unmatched. The CDR3 is 17 residues long. CDR3 region: CASSPQGTGAEKDTQYF. DNA for the CDR3: TGTGCCAGCAGCCCCCAAGGGACAGGGGCGGAGAAAGATACGCAGTATTTT.

This clonotype was counted ten times or more. The chain combines TRBV6-5 with TRBJ1-3, with D tentatively TRBD1 (5 bases). There are 15 residues in the CDR3. CDR1 is MNHEY and CDR2 is SVGAGI in the germline V gene. Trimming left V 0 bases short and J 4 bases short, with 10 bases between. This CDR3 is CASSYSGVPGNTIYF. The CDR3 region has the DNA TGTGCCAGCAGTTACTCGGGGGTACCGGGAAACACCATATATTTT.

This clonotype was picked up many times. The CDR3 DNA reads TGTGCCAGCAGCTTAGCGTTATTGAAGCGGGAGGGACGCACAGATACGCAGTATTTT. Translating gives CASSLALLKREGRTDTQYF. The chain carries TRBV7-8 and TRBJ2-3; TRBD2 matches at 10 bases. The CDR3 covers 19 residues. J lost 1 base, V lost 0 bases, and 10 bases had no gene match. Germline V gene lookup returns CDR1 SGHVS and CDR2 FQNEAQ.

In regard to this clonotype: One end of the junction does not line up with germline, which may come from a read error. CDR3 in amino acids: CSVEMASSNYGHTF. The CDR3 DNA sequence: TGCAGCGTTGAGATGGCGAGTTCTAACTATGGCCACACCTTC. This chain links TRBV29-1 with TRBJ1-2; D remains unclear. CDR3 length: 14 amino acids. The germline V gene encodes CDR1 SQVTM and CDR2 ANQGSEA.

The sample holds a few counts of this clonotype. The genes are TRBV5-4 and TRBJ1-1; D unclear. CDR1 is SGHNT, CDR2 YYREEE, per germline (reference sequence). V shed 4 bases and J shed 2 bases, with 15 bases lying between them. This CDR3 has 15 amino acids. DNA for the CDR3: TGTGCCAGCAGCCTCCTAGTCGGCGGAAACACTGAAGCTTTCTTT. Translation gives CASSLLVGGNTEAFF.